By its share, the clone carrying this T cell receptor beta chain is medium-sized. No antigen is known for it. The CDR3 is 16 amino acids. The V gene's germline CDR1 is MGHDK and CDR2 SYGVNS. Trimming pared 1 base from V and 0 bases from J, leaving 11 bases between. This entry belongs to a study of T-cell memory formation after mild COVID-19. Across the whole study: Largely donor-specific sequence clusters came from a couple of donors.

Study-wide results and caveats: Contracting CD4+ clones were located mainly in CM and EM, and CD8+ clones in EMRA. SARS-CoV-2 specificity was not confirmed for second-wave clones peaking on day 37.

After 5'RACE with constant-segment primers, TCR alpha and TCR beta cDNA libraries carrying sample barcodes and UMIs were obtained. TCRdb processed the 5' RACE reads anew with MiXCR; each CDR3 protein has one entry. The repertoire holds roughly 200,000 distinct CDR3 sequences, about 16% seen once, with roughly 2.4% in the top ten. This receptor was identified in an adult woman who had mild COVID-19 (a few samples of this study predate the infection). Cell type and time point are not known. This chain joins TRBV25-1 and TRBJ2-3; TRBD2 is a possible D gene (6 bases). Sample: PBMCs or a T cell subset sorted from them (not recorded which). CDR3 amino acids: CASSEWAGFSTDTQYF. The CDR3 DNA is TGTGCCAGCAGTGAATGGGCGGGATTTAGCACAGATACGCAGTATTTT.